This T cell receptor beta chain was retrieved from a study of blood T cell repertoires in COVID-19. Overall study: T cells, B-cell-depleted T cells, or PBMCs provided the cDNA or gDNA that served as material.

Trimming cost V 3 bases and J 4 bases, with 16 bases left between them. Per the germline V gene, CDR1 is LGHDT and CDR2 is YNNKEL (reference sequence). The CDR3 is made up of 15 amino acids. The authors' processing: Reference gene primer amplification yielded estimated nucleated cell counts. The repertoire was sequenced with immunoSEQ multiplex PCR; TCRdb's copy has only in-frame clones and lacks some. That table supplies the V and J calls and clone size; D and trimming were determined from the DNA. The sample includes about 170,000 clones, around 83% of them seen just once. This study enrolled people aged roughly 18 to 90 from around 25 US geographic areas. Participants reported their clinical history, and cohort assignment relied on those reports.

V is TRBV3-1 (or the pseudogene TRBV3-2) and J is TRBJ2-7; maybe TRBD2 (5 bases). The sequence derives from a woman between 45 and 65 years old in a cohort exposed to, infected with or recovered from COVID-19 (not recorded which). The specimen was PBMCs or T cells enriched from blood (not recorded which). CDR3 DNA sequence: TGTGCCAGCAGCCAGGGGAGTCTGTATCCTTACGAGCAGTACTTC. It translates to CASSQGSLYPYEQYF.